The TCR beta chain under discussion was sequenced for a study of blood T cell repertoires in COVID-19. Study in general: Researchers got acute and convalescent COVID-19 samples from the United States, Italy and Spain. In each case, the material was cDNA or gDNA derived from T cells, B-cell-depleted T cells, or PBMCs.

Authors' processing steps: Estimation of nucleated cell counts relied on the amplification of reference gene primers. Profiling relied on immunoSEQ multiplex PCR, and the TCRdb table lists in-frame clones only, not all of them. V and J calls and clone size are as listed in that table; D and trimming were resolved from the DNA. The table includes 55,000 to 90,000 clones, approximately 80% detected once. Losses at the gene ends were 0 bases for V and 5 bases for J; bases not matched to a gene: 16. CDR3 size: 19 residues. Germline loops: CDR1 SGDLS, CDR2 YYNGEE. This TCR was sampled from a woman aged 70-85 years with acute or convalescent COVID-19. The specimen sequenced was peripheral blood. The chain links TRBV9 to TRBJ2-5; 10 bases line up with TRBD1. The CDR3 spells CASSVVGRTGQGILETQYF. The CDR3 DNA reads as TGTGCCAGCAGCGTAGTCGGGCGAACGGGACAGGGGATCTTGGAGACCCAGTACTTC.